The TCR beta chain described here comes from a study of response to subunit inactivated influenza vaccine. Ten or more counts support this clonotype. TCRdb passed the RT-PCR reads through MiXCR, listing each CDR3 protein once. The table shows 500,000 to 650,000 distinct CDR3 sequences, with less than 8% occurring only once. Germline V gives CDR1 SGHRS, CDR2 YFSETQ. The CDR3 covers 14 residues. Trimming pared 2 bases from V and 4 bases from J, leaving 12 bases between. This chain connects TRBV5-1 to TRBJ1-2; D unclear. This sequence was found in a man aged 50 to 69 who received an inactivated influenza vaccine. The sample consisted of PBMCs from blood, taken approximately 25 months after vaccination. The CDR3 loop reads CASSLGPMTYGYTF. The CDR3 DNA reads TGCGCCAGCAGCTTAGGTCCCATGACCTATGGCTACACCTTC.